These 12 T cell receptor beta chains were all obtained from the same sample, sequenced in a study of blood T cell repertoires in COVID-19. The protocol was immunoSEQ multiplex PCR, while the TCRdb copy is restricted to in-frame clones and leaves out a portion. The data show hundreds of thousands of clones, under 90% seen once. Input material: peripheral blood. Receptors originate from a woman of 80 years or more with active or convalescent COVID-19.

This chain connects TRBV5-1 to TRBJ2-3; tentatively, D is TRBD2 (7 bases). CDR1 and CDR2 from the germline V gene are SGHRS and YFSETQ. CDR3 length: 14 residues. Trimming cost V 4 bases and J 6 bases, with 15 bases left between them. CDR3 bases: TGCGCCAGCAGCACGGGCAGGGGAGGGGATACGCAGTATTTT. Protein: CASSTGRGGDTQYF. The variable domain in full, with the rest retrieved from reference TRBV5-1 and TRBJ2-3, is KAGVTQTPRYLIKTRGQQVTLSCSPISGHRSVSWYQQTPGQGLQFLFEYFSETQRNKGNFPGRFSGRQFSNSRSEMNVSTLELGDSALYLCASSTGRGGDTQYFGPGTRLTVL.

V usage is TRBV19 and J usage is TRBJ1-3, with 7 nucleotides matching TRBD1. The J segment lost 1 base and the V segment lost 5 bases, leaving 5 bases of the junction unmatched. CDR3 length equals 15 residues. Germline-derived CDR1 and CDR2 are LNHDA and SQIVND (reference sequence). The CDR3 sequence: CASSPPGQSGNTIYF. The CDR3 nucleotides are TGTGCCAGTAGTCCTCCGGGACAGTCTGGAAACACCATATATTTT. The complete variable domain, with remaining parts taken from reference TRBV19 and TRBJ1-3, reads DGGITQSPKYLFRKEGQNVTLSCEQNLNHDAMYWYRQDPGQGLRLIYYSQIVNDFQKGDIAEGYSVSREKKESFPLTVTSAQKNPTAFYLCASSPPGQSGNTIYFGEGSWLTVV.

The chain uses TRBV6-5 and TRBJ1-1; D call uncertain. Between the trimmed V and J ends, which lost 7 bases and 0 bases, there was a span of 9 bases. CDR1 is MNHEY, CDR2 SVGAGI, per germline. The CDR3 is made up of 13 amino acids. The CDR3 DNA reads as TGTGCCAGCACTACGAACGTGAACACTGAAGCTTTCTTT. This gives the protein CASTTNVNTEAFF.

This clone was observed once. The genes are TRBV4-1 and TRBJ2-3, with 16 bases identical to TRBD2. Germline CDR1 and CDR2: MGHRA and YSYEKL. After removal of 3 bases from V and 3 bases from J, the junction contained 6 bases not matched to a gene. CDR3 length: 18 amino acids. The CDR3 sequence is CASSQTGTSGGATDTQYF. As DNA, the CDR3 is TGCGCCAGCAGCCAGACCGGGACTAGCGGGGGGGCAACAGATACGCAGTATTTT.

The chain is built from TRBV5-1 and TRBJ1-5, with D uncertain. CDR1 is SGHRS and CDR2 is YFSETQ in the germline V gene. This CDR3 has 15 amino acids. The ends were cut back, 4 bases at V and 0 bases at J, with 11 bases in the middle. The CDR3 spells CASSLIGDSNQPQHF. The DNA of the CDR3 is TGCGCCAGCAGCCTTATCGGGGATAGCAATCAGCCCCAGCATTTT. The full variable domain, with the rest looked up from reference TRBV5-1 and TRBJ1-5, is KAGVTQTPRYLIKTRGQQVTLSCSPISGHRSVSWYQQTPGQGLQFLFEYFSETQRNKGNFPGRFSGRQFSNSRSEMNVSTLELGDSALYLCASSLIGDSNQPQHFGDGTRLSIL.

V is TRBV3-1 (or the pseudogene TRBV3-2) and J is TRBJ1-3; 8 bases fit TRBD1. The CDR3 extends over 16 amino acids. Germline V CDR1 and CDR2: LGHDT, YNNKEL (reference sequence). J lost 6 bases, V lost 1 base, and 8 bases had no gene match. CDR3 DNA: TGTGCCAGCAGCCAAGGCGGACAGGGTCTCGTAAACACCATATATTTT. This sequence encodes CASSQGGQGLVNTIYF.

This chain joins TRBV19 and TRBJ1-1; the D gene is possibly TRBD1 (6 bases). Germline lookup yields CDR1 LNHDA and CDR2 SQIVND (reference sequence). Trimming took off 8 bases at V and 1 base at J, with 11 bases between the two ends. This CDR3 has 13 residues. CDR3 sequence: CASRDRPNTEAFF. As DNA, the CDR3 is TGTGCCAGTCGTGACAGGCCGAACACTGAAGCTTTCTTT.

This clone was observed a few times. The chain links TRBV7-9 to TRBJ1-5; weak D call: TRBD1 (6 bases). This CDR3 spans 17 amino acids. Trimming stripped 1 base from V and 3 bases from J, with 16 bases between. The germline gives CDR1 SEHNR, CDR2 FQNEAQ (reference sequence). This CDR3 is CASSLVYGTKTNQPQHF. CDR3 DNA sequence: TGTGCCAGCAGCTTAGTATACGGGACAAAAACCAATCAGCCCCAGCATTTT.

Turning to this clone: The same CDR3 can be traced to other DNA sequences in this sample. This sequence joins TRBV5-1 and TRBJ2-5; 7 bases align to TRBD1. The CDR3 is 14 amino acids. Germline V gives CDR1 SGHRS, CDR2 YFSETQ. V was clipped by 0 bases and J by 4 bases; unmatched bases: 3. This CDR3 reads CASSLGQGGETQYF. Here the CDR3 DNA reads TGCGCCAGCAGCTTGGGACAGGGTGGAGAGACCCAGTACTTC.

This clone appeared a single time. The J gene is TRBJ2-5, the V gene TRBV7-9; D uncertain. This CDR3 is 14 amino acids long. Germline CDR1 SEHNR, CDR2 FQNEAQ (reference sequence). Deletions cut 5 bases from V and 0 bases from J, with 10 bases between. The DNA of the CDR3 is TGTGCCAGCAGCCCTCTCAGGTACCAAGAGACCCAGTACTTC. Protein sequence: CASSPLRYQETQYF. Full variable domain (outside the CDR3, taken from reference TRBV7-9 and TRBJ2-5): DTGVSQNPRHKITKRGQNVTFRCDPISEHNRLYWYRQTLGQGPEFLTYFQNEAQLEKSRLLSDRFSAERPKGSFSTLEIQRTEQGDSAMYLCASSPLRYQETQYFGPGTRLLVL.

V gene TRBV30 combines with J gene TRBJ1-2, with D perhaps TRBD1 (6 bases). V was clipped by 4 bases and J by 7 bases, with 16 bases between them. The germline V gene encodes CDR1 GTSNPN and CDR2 SVGIG (reference sequence). There are 13 residues in the CDR3. The CDR3 loop is CAWTGGAFGGYTF. The CDR3 nucleotides read TGTGCCTGGACTGGGGGGGCCTTTGGTGGCTACACCTTC.

This sequence joins TRBV7-2 and TRBJ2-1, with a possible D match to TRBD2 (6 bases). V lost 5 bases and J 9 bases, leaving 14 bases between the germline ends. The CDR3 runs 13 residues. Germline CDR1 and CDR2: SGHTA and FQGNSA. The CDR3 reads CASSGQGGSEQFF. CDR3 nucleotides: TGTGCCAGCAGCGGGCAGGGAGGATCTGAGCAGTTCTTC.